A selection of T cell receptor beta chains follows, all from one sample in a study of control samples from healthy donors and cancer patients. The repertoire was sequenced with immunoSEQ multiplex PCR; TCRdb's copy has only in-frame clones and lacks some. The table lists fewer than 500,000 clones, approximately 92% of them singletons. Sample: PBMCs. The receptors were sampled from a man aged 35-49 years with head and neck cancer. CDR3s include the opening cysteine and the closing phenylalanine or tryptophan. The D gene is left open where the match is weak. Size tells how often a clone was seen (once, few, many) or the class of an expanded clone, and some rows leave it out.

TRBV2	TRBJ2-7	TRBD1	.	CASRDRLGRQYF	TGTGCCAGCAGGGACAGGCTGGGGAGGCAGTACTTC
TRBV18	TRBJ1-6	.	.	CASSPLTGLNSPLHF	TGTGCCAGCTCACCACTCACAGGGCTAAATTCACCCCTCCACTTT
TRBV18	TRBJ1-1	TRBD1	.	CASTRDSNTEAFF	TGTGCCAGCACACGGGACAGTAACACTGAAGCTTTCTTT
TRBV7-2	TRBJ1-5	TRBD1	.	CASSLTGGNNQPQHF	TGTGCCAGCAGCTTAACAGGGGGCAACAATCAGCCCCAGCATTTT
TRBV30	TRBJ1-1	.	.	CAWSPTPQGSTEAFF	TGTGCCTGGAGTCCGACCCCGCAGGGATCGACTGAAGCTTTCTTT
TRBV4-2	TRBJ1-1	.	.	CASSTREGEDTEAFF	TGTGCCAGCAGCACAAGGGAGGGGGAGGACACTGAAGCTTTCTTT
TRBV30	TRBJ1-1	.	.	CAWSFERASAFF	TGTGCCTGGAGTTTCGAAAGGGCGTCGGCTTTCTTT
TRBV4-1	TRBJ2-6	.	.	CASSHGAGSGANVLTF	TGCGCCAGCAGCCATGGGGCCGGCTCTGGGGCCAACGTCCTGACTTTC
TRBV5-6	TRBJ2-2	.	once	CASSFDTNTGELFF	TGTGCCAGCAGCTTTGACACGAACACCGGGGAGCTGTTTTTT
TRBV6-5	TRBJ1-1	TRBD1	.	CASSYGTGGANTEAFF	TGTGCCAGCAGTTACGGGACAGGGGGAGCGAACACTGAAGCTTTCTTT
TRBV5-8	TRBJ2-3	TRBD1	.	CASSSGQGAEDTQYF	TGTGCCAGCAGCTCGGGACAGGGGGCCGAAGATACGCAGTATTTT
TRBV12-3/TRBV12-4	TRBJ2-5	.	few	CASSWAQETQYF	TGTGCCAGCAGCTGGGCCCAAGAGACCCAGTACTTC
TRBV28	TRBJ2-7	.	once	CASSFQGAYEQYF	TGTGCCAGCAGTTTCCAGGGCGCCTACGAGCAGTACTTC
TRBV11-2	TRBJ2-2	.	.	CASSLEGMPTTGELFF	TGTGCCAGCAGCTTAGAGGGAATGCCCACCACCGGGGAGCTGTTTTTT
TRBV24-1	TRBJ2-2	.	.	CATSDPSSGGELFF	TGTGCCACCAGTGACCCTTCATCGGGCGGGGAGCTGTTTTTT
TRBV7-2	TRBJ2-5	TRBD1	.	CASSLSYLSRGRVLETQYF	TGTGCCAGCAGCTTATCTTATCTGAGCAGGGGGCGCGTTTTAGAGACCCAGTACTTC
TRBV5-1	TRBJ1-4	TRBD1	.	CASSLAGTGGNEKLFF	TGCGCCAGCAGCTTGGCTGGGACAGGGGGCAATGAAAAACTGTTTTTT
TRBV12-5	TRBJ1-1	.	.	CASGPDSPNTEAFF	TGTGCTAGTGGGCCGGACAGCCCTAACACTGAAGCTTTCTTT
TRBV24-1	TRBJ2-7	TRBD1	.	CATPTPGQGPAEQYF	TGTGCCACCCCCACTCCCGGACAGGGGCCAGCCGAGCAGTACTTC
TRBV7-9	TRBJ1-2	.	.	CASSLLGPARVNYGYTF	TGTGCCAGCAGCTTATTAGGGCCCGCACGGGTGAACTATGGCTACACCTTC
TRBV15	TRBJ2-5	.	.	CATSRDGGKRSETQYF	TGTGCCACCAGCAGAGATGGGGGAAAGAGGTCAGAGACCCAGTACTTC
TRBV7-8	TRBJ2-5	.	.	CASSYETQYF	TGTGCCAGCAGCTACGAGACCCAGTACTTC
TRBV6-4	TRBJ1-1	TRBD1	once	CASSLDRGTEAFF	TGTGCCAGCAGCCTCGACAGGGGCACTGAAGCTTTCTTT
TRBV5-4	TRBJ1-1	.	once	CASSSGRYTEAFF	TGTGCCAGCAGCAGCGGGCGATACACTGAAGCTTTCTTT
TRBV10-1	TRBJ2-3	.	.	CASSGRVGDTQYF	TGCGCCAGCAGTGGAAGGGTTGGCGATACGCAGTATTTT
TRBV30	TRBJ1-6	.	.	CAWRDTSSYNSPLHF	TGTGCCTGGAGGGACACGAGCTCCTATAATTCACCCCTCCACTTT
TRBV5-6	TRBJ2-7	.	.	CASSLATANPSYEQYF	TGTGCCAGCAGCTTGGCAACGGCTAATCCCTCCTACGAGCAGTACTTC
TRBV4-2	TRBJ1-5	.	.	CASSPRARAQEDNQPQHF	TGTGCCAGCAGCCCTCGAGCTAGAGCTCAGGAAGACAATCAGCCCCAGCATTTT
TRBV21-1	TRBJ1-2	.	.	CASSKDDRGLLGNYGYTF	TGTGCCAGCAGCAAAGATGACAGGGGACTACTAGGGAACTATGGCTACACCTTC
TRBV4-2	TRBJ2-7	TRBD2	.	CASSQDLLAEEQYF	TGTGCCAGCAGCCAAGATCTCCTAGCGGAGGAGCAGTACTTC
TRBV5-4	TRBJ1-1	.	.	CASSLQGRTEAFF	TGTGCCAGCAGCTTGCAGGGACGAACTGAAGCTTTCTTT
TRBV18	TRBJ2-7	TRBD2	.	CASSATSGSYEQYF	TGTGCCAGCTCAGCCACTAGCGGCTCCTACGAGCAGTACTTC
TRBV28	TRBJ2-3	TRBD2	.	CASRHDGLEQDTQYF	TGTGCCAGCAGACACGACGGACTAGAACAGGATACGCAGTATTTT
TRBV6-1	TRBJ2-3	.	.	CASSDRRMTDTQYF	TGTGCCAGCAGTGACCGGAGGATGACAGATACGCAGTATTTT
TRBV28	TRBJ2-1	.	once	CASSKSGSYNEQFF	TGTGCCAGCAGTAAGAGCGGGTCCTACAATGAGCAGTTCTTC
TRBV3-1/TRBV3-2	TRBJ2-4	.	.	CASSQADRRDIQYF	TGTGCCAGCAGCCAAGCCGACAGGAGGGACATTCAGTACTTC
TRBV6-5	TRBJ2-3	.	.	CASSYSSSADTDTQYF	TGTGCCAGCAGTTACTCGAGTAGTGCAGACACAGATACGCAGTATTTT
TRBV7-9	TRBJ1-2	.	.	CASSLGPGSYTF	TGTGCCAGCAGCTTAGGGCCCGGGAGCTACACCTTC
TRBV5-1	TRBJ1-1	TRBD1	once	CASSYDRVGTEAFF	TGCGCCAGCAGCTACGACAGGGTCGGGACTGAAGCTTTCTTT
TRBV20-1	TRBJ1-3	TRBD1	.	CSARGGTGIDF	TGCAGTGCTAGAGGGGGGACAGGGATAGATTTT
TRBV28	TRBJ1-2	TRBD1	.	CASSRTGDVDGYTF	TGTGCCAGCAGTCGGACAGGGGACGTTGATGGCTACACCTTC
TRBV27	TRBJ1-5	TRBD1	.	CASSLEGADQPQHF	TGTGCCAGCAGTTTGGAGGGGGCTGATCAGCCCCAGCATTTT